This T cell receptor (beta chain) is drawn from a study of T cell responses to AZD1222 COVID-19 vaccine. The repertoire was sequenced with immunoSEQ multiplex PCR; TCRdb's copy has only in-frame clones and lacks some. The data contain almost 50,000 clones, approximately 79% of them seen just once; the ten biggest clones take up 20%. The CDR3 is made up of 13 amino acids. The V gene's germline CDR1 is SGHTS and CDR2 YDEGEE. V shed 4 bases and J shed 6 bases, with 11 bases lying between them. This clone was counted a single time. This TCR was sampled from an adult in good health. The sample consisted of peripheral blood, taken on day 0 of MenACWY control vaccination. This chain uses TRBV5-8 with TRBJ2-1, with D uncertain. DNA for the CDR3: TGTGCCAGCAGCACCCCGACGCGCAATGAGCAGTTCTTC. This gives the protein CASSTPTRNEQFF.